This T cell receptor (beta chain) was identified in a study of siplizumab effects on memory and regulatory T cells. Sequencing was performed with immunoSEQ multiplex PCR; in TCRdb, only in-frame clones are kept and a portion is missing. The sample has some 120,000 clones; around 94% are singletons. The TCR sequence derives from a human donor in good health. Sequencing was done on a sample of non-Treg CD4+ T cells sorted from blood.

This CDR3 is CASSHPDRDYGYTF. CDR3 bases: TGCGCCAGCAGCCACCCGGACAGGGACTATGGCTACACCTTC. V and J are TRBV4-1 and TRBJ1-2, with 8 bases fitting TRBD1. The V gene end was trimmed by 3 bases and the J gene end by 3 bases; junction bases not matched to a gene: 3. Germline CDR1 is MGHRA and CDR2 is YSYEKL. The CDR3 is 14 residues long.